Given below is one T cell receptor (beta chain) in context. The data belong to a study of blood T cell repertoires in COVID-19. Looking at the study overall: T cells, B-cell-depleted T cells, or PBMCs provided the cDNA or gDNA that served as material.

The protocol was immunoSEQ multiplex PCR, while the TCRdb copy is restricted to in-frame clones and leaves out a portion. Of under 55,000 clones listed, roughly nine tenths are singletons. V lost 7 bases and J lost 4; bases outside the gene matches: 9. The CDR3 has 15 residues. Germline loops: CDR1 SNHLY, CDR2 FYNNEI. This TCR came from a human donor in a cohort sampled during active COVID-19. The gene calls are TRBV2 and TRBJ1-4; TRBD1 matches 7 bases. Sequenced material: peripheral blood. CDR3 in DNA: TGTGCCAGCAAGTTCGACAGGGCGGGTAATGAAAAACTGTTTTTT. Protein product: CASKFDRAGNEKLFF.